The 16 T cell receptor beta chains below all came from one sample that was sequenced in a study of T cell repertoires in cytomegalovirus infection. TCRdb analysed the reads with MiXCR anew, one entry per CDR3 protein. The repertoire holds about a million distinct CDR3 sequences, with less than 40% as singletons. What these receptors recognize is not known. Sequenced here: cultured CD8+ T cells from PBMCs, sampled from culture after CMV antigen stimulation. The source of these receptors is a human donor in good health (CMV status not recorded). Some clones in this sample may be carry-over from other donors' samples.

There are many counts of this clonotype. V and J are TRBV7-2 and TRBJ1-1; no definite D call. Germline V gene lookup returns CDR1 SGHTA and CDR2 FQGNSA. The CDR3 covers 17 residues. V was cut by 5 bases and J by 0 bases, with 19 bases left in between. The CDR3 sequence: CASSPVQAGWVNTEAFF. The CDR3 nucleotides are TGTGCCAGCAGCCCGGTTCAAGCGGGGTGGGTGAACACTGAAGCTTTCTTT.

Remarks on this clonotype: This may stem from a read error, because a much larger clone lies one nucleotide away. The CDR3 region is CGSSFSRNTEAFF. The CDR3 DNA sequence: TGTGGCAGCAGTTTTTCCCGTAACACTGAAGCTTTCTTT. J is TRBJ1-1 and V is TRBV12-3 or TRBV12-4; D is ambiguous. The CDR3 has 13 residues.

The chain is built from TRBV7-6 and TRBJ2-1; 11 bases agree with TRBD2. Germline V lookup: CDR1 SGHVS, CDR2 FNYEAQ. This CDR3 contains 14 residues. The ends lost 3 bases at V and 9 bases at J; junction bases unmatched: 4. CDR3 sequence reads: CASSFRLAGGEQFF. For the CDR3, the DNA is TGTGCCAGCAGCTTTAGGCTAGCGGGGGGTGAGCAGTTCTTC.

This clonotype was observed a handful of times. The V and J genes are TRBV2 and TRBJ2-2; 9 nucleotides match TRBD1. Germline CDR1 and CDR2: SNHLY and FYNNEI. The length of the CDR3 is 16 residues. V trimming: 3 bases; J trimming: 5 bases; junction bases outside the gene matches: 7. The CDR3 region is CASSEWGQGGTGELFF. The CDR3 DNA follows: TGTGCCAGCAGTGAGTGGGGACAGGGCGGAACCGGGGAGCTGTTTTTT.

The rearrangement uses TRBV10-2 and TRBJ2-1; D possibly corresponds to TRBD2 (6 bases). CDR3 length: 17 amino acids. Germline values: CDR1 WSHSY, CDR2 SAAADI. V was clipped by 8 bases and J by 0 bases, with 20 bases between them. The CDR3 DNA sequence: TGCGCCAGCGTTTCGGTGCGGGGAAAGAGCTCCTACAATGAGCAGTTCTTC. Translating it yields CASVSVRGKSSYNEQFF.

V is TRBV9 and J is TRBJ1-2; D not resolved. The germline V gene has CDR1 SGDLS and CDR2 YYNGEE. This CDR3 is 18 amino acids long. V was trimmed by 0 bases and J by 2 bases, leaving 20 bases between them. The DNA of the CDR3 is TGTGCCAGCAGCGTAGCTATGGAGGAAGGGATAAAGAACTATGGCTACACCTTC. Protein sequence: CASSVAMEEGIKNYGYTF.

The table lists this clonotype with many counts. The CDR3 protein is CASSPWDGDTGELFF. The CDR3 DNA sequence: TGTGCCAGCAGCCCCTGGGACGGCGATACCGGGGAGCTGTTTTTT. The chain uses TRBV7-9 and TRBJ2-2; tentatively, D is TRBD1 or TRBD2 (5 bases each). This CDR3 has 15 amino acids. CDR1 is SEHNR and CDR2 is FQNEAQ in the germline V gene (reference sequence). V lost 5 bases to trimming and J lost 5 bases, with 15 bases between them. Full variable domain (remainder filled in from reference TRBV7-9 and TRBJ2-2): DTGVSQNPRHKITKRGQNVTFRCDPISEHNRLYWYRQTLGQGPEFLTYFQNEAQLEKSRLLSDRFSAERPKGSFSTLEIQRTEQGDSAMYLCASSPWDGDTGELFFGEGSRLTVL.

This clonotype was counted ten times or more. V gene TRBV7-8 combines with J gene TRBJ2-1; D might be TRBD1 or TRBD2, each matching 6 bases. Trimming shortened V by 4 bases and J by 6 bases, and 13 bases separated the two germline ends. CDR1 is SGHVS, CDR2 FQNEAQ, per germline. CDR3 length: 14 residues. CDR3 DNA sequence: TGTGCCAGCAGCTCCATAGGGGGGCTCAATGAGCAGTTCTTC. Protein sequence: CASSSIGGLNEQFF.

This clonotype was counted at least ten times. The CDR3 sequence: CASSTSPMSSYNSPLHF. In DNA, the CDR3 is TGTGCCAGCAGCACGAGCCCGATGAGCTCCTATAATTCACCCCTCCACTTT. J is TRBJ1-6 and V is TRBV7-2; D remains ambiguous. V lost 5 bases and J 0 bases, leaving 14 bases between the germline ends. This CDR3 has 17 amino acids. Germline-derived CDR1 and CDR2 are SGHTA and FQGNSA. The complete variable domain, with remaining parts taken from reference TRBV7-2 and TRBJ1-6, reads GAGVSQSPSNKVTEKGKDVELRCDPISGHTALYWYRQSLGQGLEFLIYFQGNSAPDKSGLPSDRFSAERTGGSVSTLTIQRTQQEDSAVYLCASSTSPMSSYNSPLHFGNGTRLTVT.

The chain couples TRBV10-3 to TRBJ2-1; D may be TRBD1 (6 bases). V lost 6 bases to trimming and J lost 9 bases, with 18 bases between them. This CDR3 has 14 residues. Germline values: CDR1 ENHRY, CDR2 SYGVKD. The CDR3 here is CAISLRDIHSEQFF. The CDR3 DNA reads as TGTGCCATCAGCCTCCGGGACATCCACTCTGAGCAGTTCTTC.

CDR3 sequence reads: CSAVFDSATGEHGYTF. The CDR3 DNA sequence: TGCAGTGCTGTCTTCGACTCCGCGACAGGGGAACATGGCTACACCTTC. The chain is built from TRBV20-1 and TRBJ1-2, with TRBD1 matching 8 bases. Trimming at V came to 5 bases and at J to 6 bases, leaving 17 bases not matched to a gene. CDR1 is DFQATT and CDR2 is SNEGSKA in the germline V gene (reference sequence). The CDR3 runs to 16 residues.

This clonotype occurred a few times. This sequence joins TRBV4-1 and TRBJ1-3; TRBD1 matches 8 bases. This CDR3 contains 15 residues. The trim removed 4 bases at V and 3 bases at J, leaving 5 bases unmatched. Germline V gene data show CDR1 as MGHRA and CDR2 as YSYEKL. The CDR3 DNA is TGCGCCAGCAGCCGTAGGACAGGGAATGGAAACACCATATATTTT. This translates into CASSRRTGNGNTIYF.

This clonotype turned up a few times. The rearrangement joins TRBV12-3 or TRBV12-4 to TRBJ2-1, with 9 bases fitting TRBD2. The CDR3 runs to 17 residues. Trimming at V came to 5 bases and at J to 1 base, leaving 9 bases not matched to a gene. CDR3 bases: TGTGCCAGCAGTAGAGCGGGGGGCCCATGGTCCTACAATGAGCAGTTCTTC. It encodes CASSRAGGPWSYNEQFF.

This clonotype has ten or more counts. The V and J genes are TRBV7-6 and TRBJ2-7, with D maybe TRBD2 (6 bases). Trimming left V 2 bases short and J 5 bases short, with 16 bases between. This CDR3 spans 15 amino acids. Germline CDR1 SGHVS, CDR2 FNYEAQ. CDR3 region: CASSLLGDSPHEQYV. CDR3 sequence (DNA): TGTGCCAGCAGCTTATTAGGGGACTCGCCCCACGAGCAGTACGTC.

This rearrangement joins TRBV6-2 or TRBV6-3 to TRBJ1-2; no reliable D call. This CDR3 is 11 amino acids long. Germline V gene data show CDR1 as MNHEY and CDR2 as SVGEGT. V lost 1 base, J lost 10 bases, and 7 bases lay in between. The CDR3 DNA reads TGTGCCAGCAGTTACTACCCCCTCTACACCTTC. Amino acids: CASSYYPLYTF.

About this clonotype itself: Compared with germline, one end of the junction differs, possibly owing to a read error. The chain has TRBV29-1 and TRBJ2-2; D might be TRBD2 (5 bases). In germline, CDR1 is SQVTM, CDR2 ANQGSEA. This CDR3 has 12 amino acids. The CDR3 DNA sequence: TGCAGCGCCAAGCTGGGCGCCGGGGAGCTGTATTTT. Translation gives CSAKLGAGELYF.